This record looks at one T cell receptor beta chain sequence and its context. The antigen remains unidentified. Germline V CDR1 and CDR2: LGHNT, FRNRAP. The CDR3 runs 16 residues. V lost 5 bases, J lost 0 bases, and 5 bases stayed unmatched. The record originates from a study of Ad26.COV2.S vaccination and SARS-CoV-2 variants. Study context: The Ad26.COV2.S arm of the COV1001 trial was where the donor was placed.

Study-level points and caveats: Reportedly, spike-specific CD8+ and CD4+ T cell responses achieved substantial breadth once vaccination had taken place.

Treatment specified: some 20 received Ad26.COV2.S at low or high dose, single or two shots; five or six received placebo; per-sample allocation not given. After the first vaccine or placebo injection, samples were drawn on day 63. Some clones are missing from TCRdb's copy, which holds only in-frame ones; the method was immunoSEQ multiplex PCR. This sample has 300,000 to 350,000 clones, with 75% to 90% found just once. This rearrangement joins TRBV12-5 to TRBJ2-3; 10 bases agree with TRBD2. Sample: peripheral blood, taken in a trial of Ad26.COV2.S vaccine versus placebo. This TCR came from a person aged 18-65 years who received the Ad26.COV2.S COVID-19 vaccine or a placebo. The DNA for the CDR3 is TGTGCTAGTGGTGCTTGGACTAGCGGCAGCACAGATACGCAGTATTTT. As protein: CASGAWTSGSTDTQYF.